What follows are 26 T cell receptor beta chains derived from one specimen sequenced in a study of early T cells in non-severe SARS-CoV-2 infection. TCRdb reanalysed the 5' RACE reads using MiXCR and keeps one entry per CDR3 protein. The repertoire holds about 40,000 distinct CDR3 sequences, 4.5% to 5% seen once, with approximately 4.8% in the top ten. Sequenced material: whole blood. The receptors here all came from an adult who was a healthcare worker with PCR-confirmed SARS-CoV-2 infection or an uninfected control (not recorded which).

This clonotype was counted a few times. Written as DNA, the CDR3 is TGTGCCAGCAGTGATTGGCCCACAAACACTGAAGCTTTCTTT. It is translated as CASSDWPTNTEAFF. The chain has TRBV2 and TRBJ1-1; D is uncertain. The CDR3 is made up of 14 amino acids. Germline V gene sequence: CDR1 SNHLY, CDR2 FYNNEI. V was clipped by 3 bases and J by 2 bases, with 10 bases between them.

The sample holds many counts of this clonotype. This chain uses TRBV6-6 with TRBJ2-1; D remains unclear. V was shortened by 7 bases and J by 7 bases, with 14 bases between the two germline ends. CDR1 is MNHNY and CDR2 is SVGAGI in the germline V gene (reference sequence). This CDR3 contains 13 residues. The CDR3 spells CASTHRVGNEQFF. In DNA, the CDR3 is TGTGCCAGCACCCATCGTGTTGGGAATGAGCAGTTCTTC.

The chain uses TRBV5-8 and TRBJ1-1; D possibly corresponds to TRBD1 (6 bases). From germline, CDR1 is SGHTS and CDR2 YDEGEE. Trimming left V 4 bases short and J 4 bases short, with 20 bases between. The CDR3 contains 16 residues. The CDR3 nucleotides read TGTGCCAGCAGCCCCTGGACAGACGTTATGATCACTGAAGCTTTCTTT. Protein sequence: CASSPWTDVMITEAFF. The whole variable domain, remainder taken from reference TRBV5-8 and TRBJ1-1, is EAGVTQSPTHLIKTRGQQATLRCSPISGHTSVYWYQQALGLGLQFLLWYDEGEERNRGNFPPRFSGRQFPNYSSELNVNALELEDSALYLCASSPWTDVMITEAFFGQGTRLTVV.

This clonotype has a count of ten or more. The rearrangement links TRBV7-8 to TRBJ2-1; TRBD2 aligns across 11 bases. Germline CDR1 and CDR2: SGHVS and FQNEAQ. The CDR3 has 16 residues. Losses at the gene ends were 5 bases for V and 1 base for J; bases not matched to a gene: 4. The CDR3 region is CASSPLAGGSYNEQFF. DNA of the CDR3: TGTGCCAGCAGCCCCCTAGCGGGGGGATCCTACAATGAGCAGTTCTTC.

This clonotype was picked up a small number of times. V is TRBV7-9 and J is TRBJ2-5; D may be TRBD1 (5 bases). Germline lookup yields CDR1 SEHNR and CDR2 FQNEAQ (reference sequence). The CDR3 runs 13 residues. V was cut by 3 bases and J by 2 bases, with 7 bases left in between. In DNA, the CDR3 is TGTGCCAGCAGCTTCAGGGTTCAAGAGACCCAGTACTTC. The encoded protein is CASSFRVQETQYF.

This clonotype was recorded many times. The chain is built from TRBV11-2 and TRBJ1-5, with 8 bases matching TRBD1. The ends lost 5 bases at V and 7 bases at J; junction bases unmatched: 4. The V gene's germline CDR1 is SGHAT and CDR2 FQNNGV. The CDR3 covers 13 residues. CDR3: CASSIQGDQPQHF. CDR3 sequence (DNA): TGTGCCAGCAGCATACAGGGGGACCAGCCCCAGCATTTT.

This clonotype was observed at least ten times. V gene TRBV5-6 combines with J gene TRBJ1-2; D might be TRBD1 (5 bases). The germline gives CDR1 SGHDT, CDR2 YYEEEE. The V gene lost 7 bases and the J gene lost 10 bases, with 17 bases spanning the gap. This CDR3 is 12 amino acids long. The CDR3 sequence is CASYRMGRDYTF. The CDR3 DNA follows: TGTGCCAGCTACAGGATGGGACGGGACTACACCTTC.

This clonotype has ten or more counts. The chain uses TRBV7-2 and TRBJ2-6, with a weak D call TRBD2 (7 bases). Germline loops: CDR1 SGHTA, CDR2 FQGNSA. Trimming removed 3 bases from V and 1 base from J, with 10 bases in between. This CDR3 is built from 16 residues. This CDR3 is CASSLGGPSGANVLTF. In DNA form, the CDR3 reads TGTGCCAGCAGCTTGGGGGGGCCATCTGGGGCCAACGTCCTGACTTTC.

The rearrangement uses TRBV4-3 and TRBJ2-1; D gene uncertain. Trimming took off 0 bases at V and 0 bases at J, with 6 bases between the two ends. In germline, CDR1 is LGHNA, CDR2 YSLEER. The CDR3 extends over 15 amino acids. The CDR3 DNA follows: TGCGCCAGCAGCCAAGATCAGCTCTCCTACAATGAGCAGTTCTTC. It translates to CASSQDQLSYNEQFF.

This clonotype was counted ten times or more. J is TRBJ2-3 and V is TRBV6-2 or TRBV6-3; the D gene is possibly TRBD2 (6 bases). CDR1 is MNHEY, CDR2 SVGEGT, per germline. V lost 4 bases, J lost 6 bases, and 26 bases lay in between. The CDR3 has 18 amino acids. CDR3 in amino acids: CASSFWRLGLQATDTQYF. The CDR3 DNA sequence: TGTGCCAGCAGTTTCTGGAGACTGGGACTGCAGGCGACGGATACGCAGTATTTT.

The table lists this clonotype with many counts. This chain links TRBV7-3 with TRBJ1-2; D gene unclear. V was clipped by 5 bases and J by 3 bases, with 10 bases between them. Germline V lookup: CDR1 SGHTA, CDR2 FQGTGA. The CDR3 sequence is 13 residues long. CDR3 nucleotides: TGTGCCAGCAGCCGTACACCAGACTATGGCTACACCTTC. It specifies CASSRTPDYGYTF.

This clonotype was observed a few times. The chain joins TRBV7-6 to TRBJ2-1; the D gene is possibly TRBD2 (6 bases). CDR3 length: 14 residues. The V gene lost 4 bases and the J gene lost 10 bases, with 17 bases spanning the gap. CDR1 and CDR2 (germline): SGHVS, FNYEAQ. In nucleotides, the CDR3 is TGTGCCAGCAGCTCCAATCCGGCGGCGGGAGAGCAGTTCTTC. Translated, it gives CASSSNPAAGEQFF.

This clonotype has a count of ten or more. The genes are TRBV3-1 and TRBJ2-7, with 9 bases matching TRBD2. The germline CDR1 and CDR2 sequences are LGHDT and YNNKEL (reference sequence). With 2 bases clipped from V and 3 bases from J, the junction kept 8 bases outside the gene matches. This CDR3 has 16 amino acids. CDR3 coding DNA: TGTGCCAGCAGCCAATCCGGGACTAGCTCTATCTACGAGCAGTACTTC. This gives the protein CASSQSGTSSIYEQYF.

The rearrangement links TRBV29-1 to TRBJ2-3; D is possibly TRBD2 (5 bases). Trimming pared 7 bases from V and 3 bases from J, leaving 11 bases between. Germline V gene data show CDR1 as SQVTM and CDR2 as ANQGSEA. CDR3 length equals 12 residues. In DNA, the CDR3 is TGCAGCGCGGACTGGGGTACAGATACGCAGTATTTT. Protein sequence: CSADWGTDTQYF.

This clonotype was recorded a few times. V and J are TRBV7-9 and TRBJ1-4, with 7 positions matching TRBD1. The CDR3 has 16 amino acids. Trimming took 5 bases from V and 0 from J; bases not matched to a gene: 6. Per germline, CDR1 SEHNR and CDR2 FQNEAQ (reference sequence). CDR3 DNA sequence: TGTGCCAGCAGCGGGGGACAGCAATCAACTAATGAAAAACTGTTTTTT. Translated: CASSGGQQSTNEKLFF.

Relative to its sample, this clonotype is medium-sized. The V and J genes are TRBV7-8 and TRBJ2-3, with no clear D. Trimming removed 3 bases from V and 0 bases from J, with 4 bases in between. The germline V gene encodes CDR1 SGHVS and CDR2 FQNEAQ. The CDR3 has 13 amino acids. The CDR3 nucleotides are TGTGCCAGCAGCTTCTCTAGCACAGATACGCAGTATTTT. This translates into CASSFSSTDTQYF.

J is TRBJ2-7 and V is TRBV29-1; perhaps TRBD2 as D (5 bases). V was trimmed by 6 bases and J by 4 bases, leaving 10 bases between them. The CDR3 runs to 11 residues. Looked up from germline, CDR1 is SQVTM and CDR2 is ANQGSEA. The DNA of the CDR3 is TGCAGCGTCCATGCGGGTTACGAGCAGTACTTC. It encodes CSVHAGYEQYF.

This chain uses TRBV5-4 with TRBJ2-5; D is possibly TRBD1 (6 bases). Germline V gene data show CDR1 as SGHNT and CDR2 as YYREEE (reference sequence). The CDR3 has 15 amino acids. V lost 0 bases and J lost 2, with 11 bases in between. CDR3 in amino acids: CASSLDGRGQETQYF. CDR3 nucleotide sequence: TGTGCCAGCAGCTTGGATGGAAGGGGGCAAGAGACCCAGTACTTC.

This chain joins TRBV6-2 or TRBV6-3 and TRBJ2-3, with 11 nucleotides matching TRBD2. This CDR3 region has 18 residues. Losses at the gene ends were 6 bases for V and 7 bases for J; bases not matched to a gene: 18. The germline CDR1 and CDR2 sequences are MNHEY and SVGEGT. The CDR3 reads CASSLSKLAGESSHTQYF. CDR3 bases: TGTGCCAGCAGCCTATCCAAACTAGCGGGGGAGTCTTCGCATACGCAGTATTTT.

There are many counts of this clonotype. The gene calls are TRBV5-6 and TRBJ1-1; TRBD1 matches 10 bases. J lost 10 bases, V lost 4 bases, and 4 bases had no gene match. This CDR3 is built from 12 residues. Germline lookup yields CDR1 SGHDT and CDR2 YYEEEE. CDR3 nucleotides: TGTGCCAGCAGCGACAGGGGGCTTGGAGCTTTCTTT. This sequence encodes CASSDRGLGAFF.

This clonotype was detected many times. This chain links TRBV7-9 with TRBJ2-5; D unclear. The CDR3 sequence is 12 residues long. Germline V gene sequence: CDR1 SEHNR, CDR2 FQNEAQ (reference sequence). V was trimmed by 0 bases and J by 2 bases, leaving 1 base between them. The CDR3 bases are TGTGCCAGCAGCTTAGCTCAAGAGACCCAGTACTTC. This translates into CASSLAQETQYF.

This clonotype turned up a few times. CDR3 residues: CSVDPGAGLYGYTF. CDR3 nucleotide sequence: TGCAGCGTTGATCCGGGAGCCGGGCTGTATGGCTACACCTTC. The gene calls are TRBV29-1 and TRBJ1-2; no reliable D call. CDR1 SQVTM and CDR2 ANQGSEA come from the germline V gene. This CDR3 spans 14 amino acids. Trimming left V 3 bases short and J 5 bases short, with 16 bases between.

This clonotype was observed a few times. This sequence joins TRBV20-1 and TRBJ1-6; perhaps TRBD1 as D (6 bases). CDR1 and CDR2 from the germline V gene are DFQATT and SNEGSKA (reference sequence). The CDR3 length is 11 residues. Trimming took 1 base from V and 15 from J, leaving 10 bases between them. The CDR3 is CSARGQVDLHF. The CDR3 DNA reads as TGCAGTGCTAGAGGACAGGTAGACCTCCACTTT.

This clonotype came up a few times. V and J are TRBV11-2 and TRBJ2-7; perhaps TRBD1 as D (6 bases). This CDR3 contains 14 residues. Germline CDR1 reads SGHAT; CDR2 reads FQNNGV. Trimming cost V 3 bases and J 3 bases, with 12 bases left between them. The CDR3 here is CASSFNRARYEQYF. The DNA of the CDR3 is TGTGCCAGCAGCTTCAACAGGGCCCGCTACGAGCAGTACTTC.

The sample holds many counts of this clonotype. CDR3 sequence: CASSPVAAQETQYF. In nucleotides, the CDR3 is TGTGCCAGCAGCCCCGTGGCAGCACAAGAGACCCAGTACTTC. The rearrangement links TRBV11-2 to TRBJ2-5; D call uncertain. This CDR3 is built from 14 residues. V dropped 5 bases and J dropped 2 bases, with 12 bases sitting between them. The germline V gene has CDR1 SGHAT and CDR2 FQNNGV.

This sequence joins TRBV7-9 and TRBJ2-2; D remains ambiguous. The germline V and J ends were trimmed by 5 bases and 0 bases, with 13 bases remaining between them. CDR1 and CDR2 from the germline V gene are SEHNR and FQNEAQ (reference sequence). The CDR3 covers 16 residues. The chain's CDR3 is CASSVQTIANTGELFF. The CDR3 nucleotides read TGTGCCAGCAGCGTTCAGACCATCGCGAACACCGGGGAGCTGTTTTTT. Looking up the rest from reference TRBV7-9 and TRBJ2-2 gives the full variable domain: DTGVSQNPRHKITKRGQNVTFRCDPISEHNRLYWYRQTLGQGPEFLTYFQNEAQLEKSRLLSDRFSAERPKGSFSTLEIQRTEQGDSAMYLCASSVQTIANTGELFFGEGSRLTVL.